One T cell receptor beta chain is described in this entry. This record belongs to a study of blood T cell repertoires in COVID-19. Study-wide background: Some COVID-19 samples were acute and others convalescent; all came from the United States, Italy and Spain. The analysed material was cDNA or gDNA that came from T cells, B-cell-depleted T cells, or PBMCs.

Membership in each cohort depended on participant-reported clinical history. Germline V lookup: CDR1 SGHVS, CDR2 FQNEAQ. This CDR3 comprises 13 residues. Between the trimmed V and J ends, which lost 0 bases and 6 bases, there was a span of 6 bases. Original handling: By means of reference gene primer amplification, nucleated cell counts were estimated. Repertoires were generated with immunoSEQ multiplex PCR, while TCRdb's copy carries only in-frame clones and drops some. The D gene and trimming were derived from the DNA, and the V and J assignments and clone size from that table. Of some 230,000 clones in the sample, around 83% were seen once.

The chain links TRBV7-8 to TRBJ2-1; unclear D gene. This TCR came from a middle-aged woman with acute COVID-19. Material: PBMCs or T cells enriched from blood (not recorded which). The CDR3 bases are TGTGCCAGCAGCTTAGCGAACGGCAATGAGCAGTTCTTC. This sequence encodes CASSLANGNEQFF.